This T cell receptor beta chain was sequenced during a study of T cell repertoires in cytomegalovirus infection (dated by TCRdb to the late 2010s). In terms of the full investigation: Because public TCR beta signatures pointed to carriage of CMV infection together with the matching HLA type, the HLA type of each donor mattered for the analysis.

Based on the germline V gene, the CDR1 and CDR2 sequences are KGHDR and SFDVKD. From its cysteine to its phenylalanine, the CDR3 spans 12 amino acids. This entry keeps only the CDR3 DNA: 36 bases, framed from base 1. V is trimmed back by 8 bases and J by 7 bases, and the junction contains 6 bases that no gene match accounts for. Sequencing used an Illumina HiSeq 1500. The raw public reads went through TCRdb reprocessing: fastp at Q25, MiXCR clone calling, in-frame beta chains kept. Under each unique CDR3 protein, matching rows form one entry showing the most common genes and DNA. Here the sample has about 260,000 distinct CDR3 sequences; around 8.7% occur a single time. About 15% of the sample belongs to the ten largest clones. Overall study results and their limits: Cumulative frequency of public TCR beta family members discriminated carriers of CMV infection plus the relevant HLA type in this cohort and an independent approximately 350-donor cohort. The ex vivo response was dominated by HLA-C-restricted CMV-specific TCR beta clonotypes, which also provided the single most frequent clonotype in two of eight donors.

Comment on this clonotype: There is no known antigen for this receptor. No base qualities exist here, and no much larger clone lies one base off it.

The TCR comes from a human donor in good health (CMV status not recorded). Some clones in this sample may be carry-over from other donors' samples. The V and J genes are TRBV24-1 and TRBJ2-7; 8 middle bases align to TRBD1. Sequenced sample: PBMCs. The DNA sequence is TGTGCCACCATGGACAGGGATAGAGAGCAGTACTTC. This codes for CATMDRDREQYF.